Described below is a single T cell receptor beta chain sequence and its context. Germline V gives CDR1 KGHSH, CDR2 LQKENI. The V and J ends lost 5 bases and 1 base respectively, with 17 bases between them. The CDR3 totals 16 residues. The sample originates from a study of T cell responses to AZD1222 COVID-19 vaccine. Here immunoSEQ multiplex PCR was the method, and the copy in TCRdb shows in-frame clones only, minus some. This sample yields roughly 140,000 clones, of which roughly 90% are seen a single time; 3.3% belongs to the top ten. The chain carries TRBV18 and TRBJ2-5; a possible D gene is TRBD2 (5 bases). The sequence was collected from an adult who received the AZD1222 COVID-19 vaccine. This specimen was peripheral blood, taken 28 days after the second AZD1222 dose. The CDR3 nucleotides are TGTGCCAGCTCAGCACGAGGGATAAGCGGCCAAGAGACCCAGTACTTC. Translated, it gives CASSARGISGQETQYF.